The 4 T cell receptor beta chains below all came from one sample that was sequenced in a study of CD8+CD57+ T cells in acquired aplastic anemia. Investigators profiled TCR beta VDJ and CDR3 from genomic DNA template. From the reads, TCRdb called clonotypes with MiXCR, one entry per CDR3 protein. The repertoire holds 150,000 to 200,000 distinct CDR3 sequences, with approximately 48% as singletons. The authors sequenced patients whose flow cytometry had shown CD8+CD57+ cell expansion. Sequencing was carried out using sorted CD4+, CD8+, or CD8+CD57+ T cells (not recorded which) from PBMCs. Receptor source: a human donor with aplastic anemia.

The chain recombines TRBV7-8 with TRBJ2-5; 12 bases fit TRBD2. The V gene's germline CDR1 is SGHVS and CDR2 FQNEAQ. The J segment lost 1 base and the V segment lost 4 bases, leaving 4 bases of the junction unmatched. The CDR3 extends over 16 amino acids. CDR3 residues: CASSSGLAGIQETQYF. The CDR3, as DNA: TGTGCCAGCAGCTCCGGACTAGCGGGGATCCAAGAGACCCAGTACTTC.

Many counts were recorded for this clonotype. The rearrangement uses TRBV6-5 and TRBJ1-6; no clear D. The CDR3 sequence is 16 residues long. V was clipped by 2 bases and J by 5 bases, with 13 bases between them. CDR1 is MNHEY and CDR2 is SVGAGI in the germline V gene. DNA for the CDR3: TGTGCCAGCAGTTACAGTCGCAATCTGAATAATTCACCCCTCCACTTT. Its protein is CASSYSRNLNNSPLHF.

The V and J genes are TRBV10-3 and TRBJ2-7; a weak D match, TRBD2 (5 bases). Germline lookup yields CDR1 ENHRY and CDR2 SYGVKD. The ends were cut back, 7 bases at V and 2 bases at J, with 12 bases in the middle. The CDR3 is made up of 13 amino acids. The DNA of the CDR3 is TGTGCCATCACCCCGGGATCCCCCTACGAGCAGTACTTC. Residues: CAITPGSPYEQYF.

The chain carries TRBV11-2 and TRBJ2-2; 7 bases are shared with TRBD1. Germline V gene sequence: CDR1 SGHAT, CDR2 FQNNGV. The CDR3 covers 17 residues. Trimming took 5 bases from V and 0 from J; bases not matched to a gene: 9. The CDR3 sequence is CASSLPRTGANTGELFF. CDR3 nucleotide sequence: TGTGCCAGCAGCCTCCCTAGGACAGGAGCGAACACCGGGGAGCTGTTTTTT.